These T cell receptor beta chains were read from a single sample in a study of T cells after yellow fever vaccination. TCRdb fed the 5' RACE reads into MiXCR, producing one record per CDR3 protein. The sample lists 120,000 to 150,000 distinct CDR3 sequences, 7.7% occurring once. The sample consisted of CD4+ T cells sorted from PBMCs, taken 5 days after the yellow fever booster vaccination. These receptor sequences come from a man aged 25-45 years who received the YFV17D yellow fever vaccine. Each CDR3 is given with its conserved first and last residue. Fields, in order: V gene, clone size, CDR3 length, D gene, J gene, CDR3 protein, CDR3 DNA. The D gene is left open where the match is weak. Rows give clone size only sometimes, using once, few, many, or a class for an expanded clone.

v_call: TRBV7-6
clone_size: -
cdr3_length: 16
d_call: -
j_call: TRBJ2-7
cdr3_aa: CASSPYLGQGRHEQYF
cdr3_nt: TGTGCCAGCAGCCCCTACCTCGGGCAGGGGCGGCACGAGCAGTACTTC

v_call: TRBV28
clone_size: many
cdr3_length: 14
d_call: -
j_call: TRBJ2-7
cdr3_aa: CASSLGGAQYEQYF
cdr3_nt: TGTGCCAGCAGTTTAGGGGGGGCTCAGTACGAGCAGTACTTC

v_call: TRBV5-1
clone_size: many
cdr3_length: 13
d_call: -
j_call: TRBJ2-1
cdr3_aa: CASNRGTPNEQFF
cdr3_nt: TGCGCCAGCAACCGCGGAACCCCCAATGAGCAGTTCTTC

v_call: TRBV20-1
clone_size: -
cdr3_length: 17
d_call: TRBD2
j_call: TRBJ2-2
cdr3_aa: CCARAQGVSGSGGELFF
cdr3_nt: TGCTGTGCTAGAGCGCAGGGGGTTAGCGGGAGCGGCGGGGAGCTGTTTTTT

v_call: TRBV24-1
clone_size: few
cdr3_length: 20
d_call: TRBD2
j_call: TRBJ2-5
cdr3_aa: CATSDAFPPLGGRARETQYF
cdr3_nt: TGTGCCACCAGTGATGCTTTTCCCCCGCTGGGGGGGAGGGCCAGAGAGACCCAGTACTTC

v_call: TRBV12-3/TRBV12-4
clone_size: many
cdr3_length: 14
d_call: -
j_call: TRBJ2-7
cdr3_aa: CASSPSGGPYEQYF
cdr3_nt: TGTGCCAGCAGTCCGTCTGGCGGCCCCTACGAGCAGTACTTC

v_call: TRBV11-3
clone_size: -
cdr3_length: 13
d_call: -
j_call: TRBJ1-1
cdr3_aa: CASSSNRDTEAFF
cdr3_nt: TGTGCCAGCAGCTCTAATAGGGACACTGAAGCTTTCTTT

v_call: TRBV5-4
clone_size: few
cdr3_length: 15
d_call: TRBD2
j_call: TRBJ2-3
cdr3_aa: CASRFLADYTDTQYF
cdr3_nt: TGTGCCAGCAGATTTCTAGCGGACTACACAGATACGCAGTATTTT

v_call: TRBV5-5
clone_size: many
cdr3_length: 12
d_call: -
j_call: TRBJ2-3
cdr3_aa: CASSPTGDTQYF
cdr3_nt: TGTGCCAGCAGCCCGACCGGGGATACGCAGTATTTT

v_call: TRBV29-1
clone_size: many
cdr3_length: 15
d_call: TRBD2
j_call: TRBJ2-7
cdr3_aa: CSASGTSGSPNEQYF
cdr3_nt: TGCAGCGCCTCCGGGACTAGCGGGAGCCCCAACGAGCAGTACTTC

v_call: TRBV6-2/TRBV6-3
clone_size: many
cdr3_length: 12
d_call: -
j_call: TRBJ2-7
cdr3_aa: CASSRQVYEQYF
cdr3_nt: TGTGCCAGCAGCCGACAAGTCTACGAGCAGTACTTC

v_call: TRBV18
clone_size: few
cdr3_length: 15
d_call: -
j_call: TRBJ2-1
cdr3_aa: CASSPLGALGNEQFF
cdr3_nt: TGTGCCAGCTCACCGTTGGGAGCGCTGGGGAATGAGCAGTTCTTC

v_call: TRBV12-3/TRBV12-4
clone_size: many
cdr3_length: 13
d_call: -
j_call: TRBJ1-2
cdr3_aa: CASSLGGGYGYTF
cdr3_nt: TGTGCCAGCAGCCTCGGAGGGGGATATGGCTACACCTTC

v_call: TRBV20-1
clone_size: many
cdr3_length: 15
d_call: -
j_call: TRBJ2-5
cdr3_aa: CSARHASDVQETQYF
cdr3_nt: TGCAGTGCTAGACACGCCTCCGATGTTCAAGAGACCCAGTACTTC

v_call: TRBV4-1
clone_size: -
cdr3_length: 14
d_call: TRBD1
j_call: TRBJ1-2
cdr3_aa: CASNDREGEYGYTF
cdr3_nt: TGCGCCAGTAACGACAGGGAGGGTGAATATGGCTACACCTTC

v_call: TRBV10-3
clone_size: many
cdr3_length: 13
d_call: TRBD1
j_call: TRBJ2-7
cdr3_aa: CAISGQGNYEQYF
cdr3_nt: TGTGCCATCAGCGGACAGGGAAACTACGAGCAGTACTTC

v_call: TRBV5-1
clone_size: many
cdr3_length: 12
d_call: -
j_call: TRBJ2-7
cdr3_aa: CASSLDDYEQYF
cdr3_nt: TGCGCCAGCAGCTTGGATGACTACGAGCAGTACTTC

v_call: TRBV7-6
clone_size: many
cdr3_length: 16
d_call: TRBD2
j_call: TRBJ2-1
cdr3_aa: CASSEGSGGGYNEQFF
cdr3_nt: TGTGCCAGCAGCGAGGGATCGGGGGGGGGCTACAATGAGCAGTTCTTC

v_call: TRBV15
clone_size: once
cdr3_length: 16
d_call: TRBD1
j_call: TRBJ2-7
cdr3_aa: CAISNLSGTGYYEQYF
cdr3_nt: TGTGCCATCAGCAACCTGTCCGGGACAGGATATTACGAGCAGTACTTC

v_call: TRBV20-1
clone_size: few
cdr3_length: 15
d_call: TRBD2
j_call: TRBJ2-5
cdr3_aa: CSARETGTSKETQYF
cdr3_nt: TGCAGTGCTAGGGAAACCGGGACTAGCAAGGAGACCCAGTACTTC

v_call: TRBV12-3/TRBV12-4
clone_size: many
cdr3_length: 11
d_call: -
j_call: TRBJ1-1
cdr3_aa: CASGRIAEAFF
cdr3_nt: TGTGCCAGCGGCCGGATCGCTGAAGCTTTCTTT

v_call: TRBV6-2/TRBV6-3
clone_size: many
cdr3_length: 18
d_call: TRBD2
j_call: TRBJ2-3
cdr3_aa: CASSYRTSVAGGWNTQYF
cdr3_nt: TGTGCCAGCAGTTACCGAACGTCGGTTGCGGGAGGATGGAATACGCAGTATTTT

v_call: TRBV7-2
clone_size: many
cdr3_length: 14
d_call: -
j_call: TRBJ1-5
cdr3_aa: CASSPELHGQPQHF
cdr3_nt: TGTGCCAGCAGCCCGGAATTACATGGTCAGCCCCAGCATTTT

v_call: TRBV12-3/TRBV12-4
clone_size: many
cdr3_length: 15
d_call: TRBD1
j_call: TRBJ2-1
cdr3_aa: CASRDRGGGSNEQFF
cdr3_nt: TGTGCCAGCAGGGACAGGGGAGGCGGCTCCAATGAGCAGTTCTTC

v_call: TRBV6-1
clone_size: many
cdr3_length: 15
d_call: -
j_call: TRBJ2-2
cdr3_aa: CASRSRGQNTGELFF
cdr3_nt: TGTGCCAGCAGGTCCCGGGGGCAGAACACCGGGGAGCTGTTTTTT

v_call: TRBV2
clone_size: many
cdr3_length: 16
d_call: -
j_call: TRBJ1-3
cdr3_aa: CASQAPMEGAGNTIYF
cdr3_nt: TGTGCCAGCCAGGCCCCAATGGAGGGTGCGGGAAACACCATATATTTT

v_call: TRBV5-4
clone_size: few
cdr3_length: 15
d_call: -
j_call: TRBJ2-5
cdr3_aa: CASSLQGPTRETQYF
cdr3_nt: TGTGCCAGCAGCTTGCAGGGACCCACCAGAGAGACCCAGTACTTC

v_call: TRBV4-3
clone_size: many
cdr3_length: 13
d_call: -
j_call: TRBJ2-1
cdr3_aa: CASSQQVTEEQFF
cdr3_nt: TGCGCCAGCAGCCAACAAGTGACGGAGGAGCAGTTCTTC

v_call: TRBV3-1
clone_size: many
cdr3_length: 15
d_call: -
j_call: TRBJ2-5
cdr3_aa: CASSQDRGVEETQYF
cdr3_nt: TGTGCCAGCAGCCAAGATCGTGGTGTGGAGGAGACCCAGTACTTC

v_call: TRBV4-1
clone_size: many
cdr3_length: 16
d_call: -
j_call: TRBJ1-1
cdr3_aa: CASSQPSAGGRTEAFF
cdr3_nt: TGCGCCAGCAGCCAACCCAGTGCGGGAGGTCGGACTGAAGCTTTCTTT

v_call: TRBV2
clone_size: few
cdr3_length: 14
d_call: TRBD1
j_call: TRBJ2-1
cdr3_aa: CASIRDRGPNEQFF
cdr3_nt: TGTGCCAGCATCCGGGACAGGGGGCCCAATGAGCAGTTCTTC

v_call: TRBV25-1
clone_size: -
cdr3_length: 15
d_call: TRBD1
j_call: TRBJ2-6
cdr3_aa: CASSGQGPGANVLTF
cdr3_nt: TGTGCCAGCAGTGGACAGGGTCCTGGGGCCAACGTCCTGACTTTC

v_call: TRBV10-3
clone_size: many
cdr3_length: 15
d_call: -
j_call: TRBJ2-3
cdr3_aa: CAISEQVGPSDTQYF
cdr3_nt: TGTGCCATCAGTGAGCAAGTCGGGCCTTCAGATACGCAGTATTTT

v_call: TRBV6-5
clone_size: many
cdr3_length: 17
d_call: -
j_call: TRBJ2-7
cdr3_aa: CASSRQRSQIITYEQYF
cdr3_nt: TGTGCCAGCAGTCGACAACGAAGCCAGATTATTACCTACGAGCAGTACTTC

v_call: TRBV6-1
clone_size: many
cdr3_length: 18
d_call: -
j_call: TRBJ2-6
cdr3_aa: CASTQAPLLGAGANVLTF
cdr3_nt: TGTGCCAGCACTCAAGCCCCGCTATTGGGGGCTGGGGCCAACGTCCTGACTTTC

v_call: TRBV28
clone_size: many
cdr3_length: 15
d_call: -
j_call: TRBJ2-1
cdr3_aa: CASSLGGGLGHEQFF
cdr3_nt: TGTGCCAGCAGCCTAGGTGGCGGCCTGGGACATGAGCAGTTCTTC

v_call: TRBV6-5
clone_size: many
cdr3_length: 14
d_call: TRBD1
j_call: TRBJ2-1
cdr3_aa: CASRPGQGADEQFF
cdr3_nt: TGTGCCAGCAGACCGGGACAGGGGGCCGATGAGCAGTTCTTC

v_call: TRBV6-5
clone_size: -
cdr3_length: 17
d_call: -
j_call: TRBJ2-5
cdr3_aa: CASSYPKKSGHGETQYF
cdr3_nt: TGTGCCAGCAGTTATCCCAAGAAAAGCGGCCACGGGGAGACCCAGTACTTC

v_call: TRBV20-1
clone_size: few
cdr3_length: 14
d_call: TRBD1
j_call: TRBJ2-5
cdr3_aa: CSASPRTGWETQYF
cdr3_nt: TGCAGTGCTAGTCCCCGGACAGGGTGGGAGACCCAGTACTTC

v_call: TRBV20-1
clone_size: many
cdr3_length: 16
d_call: TRBD2
j_call: TRBJ2-1
cdr3_aa: CSARVLLAGGGNEQFF
cdr3_nt: TGCAGTGCTAGGGTCCTACTAGCGGGAGGTGGGAATGAGCAGTTCTTC

v_call: TRBV6-1
clone_size: many
cdr3_length: 13
d_call: TRBD1
j_call: TRBJ1-2
cdr3_aa: CASSWTGQGGYTF
cdr3_nt: TGTGCCAGCAGCTGGACAGGGCAAGGTGGCTACACCTTC

v_call: TRBV20-1
clone_size: many
cdr3_length: 15
d_call: TRBD2
j_call: TRBJ2-1
cdr3_aa: CSASKPGLAGGEQFF
cdr3_nt: TGCAGTGCTAGTAAACCGGGACTAGCGGGTGGTGAGCAGTTCTTC

v_call: TRBV7-8
clone_size: -
cdr3_length: 18
d_call: TRBD1
j_call: TRBJ2-2
cdr3_aa: CASSLGQGALRDTGELFF
cdr3_nt: TGTGCCAGCAGCTTGGGACAGGGGGCCTTGAGAGACACCGGGGAGCTGTTTTTT

v_call: TRBV10-3
clone_size: -
cdr3_length: 12
d_call: -
j_call: TRBJ2-3
cdr3_aa: CALSRAVDTQYF
cdr3_nt: TGTGCCCTCAGCAGGGCGGTTGATACGCAGTATTTT

v_call: TRBV10-3
clone_size: -
cdr3_length: 11
d_call: -
j_call: TRBJ1-5
cdr3_aa: CAISDGESVHF
cdr3_nt: TGTGCCATCAGTGATGGGGAGTCAGTACATTTT

v_call: TRBV28
clone_size: many
cdr3_length: 15
d_call: -
j_call: TRBJ2-2
cdr3_aa: CASTLRERNTGELFF
cdr3_nt: TGTGCCAGCACTTTGCGAGAGCGGAACACCGGGGAGCTGTTTTTT

v_call: TRBV7-2
clone_size: many
cdr3_length: 12
d_call: -
j_call: TRBJ2-1
cdr3_aa: CASSLNPGEQFF
cdr3_nt: TGTGCCAGCAGCTTAAACCCCGGTGAGCAGTTCTTC

v_call: TRBV7-2
clone_size: many
cdr3_length: 13
d_call: -
j_call: TRBJ2-4
cdr3_aa: CASTRQGGNIQYF
cdr3_nt: TGTGCCAGCACCAGACAGGGAGGTAACATTCAGTACTTC

v_call: TRBV20-1
clone_size: many
cdr3_length: 15
d_call: -
j_call: TRBJ2-1
cdr3_aa: CSARDTIGGTTKQFF
cdr3_nt: TGCAGTGCTAGAGATACGATTGGCGGGACAACTAAGCAGTTCTTC

v_call: TRBV20-1
clone_size: many
cdr3_length: 13
d_call: -
j_call: TRBJ2-1
cdr3_aa: CSAFRPGANEQFF
cdr3_nt: TGCAGTGCCTTTAGACCCGGAGCCAATGAGCAGTTCTTC